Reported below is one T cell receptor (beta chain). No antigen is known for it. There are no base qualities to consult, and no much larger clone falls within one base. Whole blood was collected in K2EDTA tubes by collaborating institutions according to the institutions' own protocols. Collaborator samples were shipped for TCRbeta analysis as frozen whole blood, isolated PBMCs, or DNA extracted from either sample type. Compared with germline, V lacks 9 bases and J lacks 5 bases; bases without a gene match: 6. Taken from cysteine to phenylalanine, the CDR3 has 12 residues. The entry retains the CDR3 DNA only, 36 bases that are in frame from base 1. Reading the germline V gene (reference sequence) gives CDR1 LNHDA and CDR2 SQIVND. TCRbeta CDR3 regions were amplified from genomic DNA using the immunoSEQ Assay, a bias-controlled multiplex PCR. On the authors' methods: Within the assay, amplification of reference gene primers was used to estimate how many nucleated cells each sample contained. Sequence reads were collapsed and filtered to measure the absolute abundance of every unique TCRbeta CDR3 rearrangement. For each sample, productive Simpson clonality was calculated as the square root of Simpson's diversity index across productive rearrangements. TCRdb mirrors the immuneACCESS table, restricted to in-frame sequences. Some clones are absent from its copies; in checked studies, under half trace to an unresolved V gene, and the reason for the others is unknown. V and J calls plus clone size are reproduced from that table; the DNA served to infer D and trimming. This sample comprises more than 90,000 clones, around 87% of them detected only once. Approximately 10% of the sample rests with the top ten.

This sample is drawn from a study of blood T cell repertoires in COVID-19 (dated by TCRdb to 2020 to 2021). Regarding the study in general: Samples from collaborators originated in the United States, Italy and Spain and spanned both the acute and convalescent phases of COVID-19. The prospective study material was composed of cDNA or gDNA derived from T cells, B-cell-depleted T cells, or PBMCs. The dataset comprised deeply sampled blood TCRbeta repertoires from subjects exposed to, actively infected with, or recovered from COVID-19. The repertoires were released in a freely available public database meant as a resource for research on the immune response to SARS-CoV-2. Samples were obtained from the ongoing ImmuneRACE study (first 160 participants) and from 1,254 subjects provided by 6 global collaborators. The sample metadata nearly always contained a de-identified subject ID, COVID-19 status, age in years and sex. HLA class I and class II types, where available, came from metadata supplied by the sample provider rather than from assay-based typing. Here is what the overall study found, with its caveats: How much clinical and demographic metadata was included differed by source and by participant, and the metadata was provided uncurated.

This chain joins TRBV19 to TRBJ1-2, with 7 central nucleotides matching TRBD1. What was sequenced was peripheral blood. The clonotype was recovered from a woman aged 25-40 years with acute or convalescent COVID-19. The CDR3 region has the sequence CASRDSVYGYTF. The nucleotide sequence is TGTGCCAGCCGGGACAGCGTTTATGGCTACACCTTC.